Below are 9 T cell receptor beta chains sequenced from a single sample in a study of T cell changes during pregnancy in multiple sclerosis. Assay: immunoSEQ multiplex PCR; the TCRdb copy retains only in-frame clones and omits some. In the table there are about 20,000 clones, about 85% of which are singletons. The sequencing used CD8+ T cells from peripheral blood mononuclear cells, collected in the third trimester of pregnancy. These receptor sequences come from a female donor in good health, enrolled as a control in a pregnancy study.

V gene TRBV5-6 combines with J gene TRBJ2-3, with 13 bases lining up with TRBD2. This CDR3 is built from 17 residues. The germline V gene has CDR1 SGHDT and CDR2 YYEEEE. V shed 2 bases, J shed 1 base, and the junction held 4 bases outside the gene matches. CDR3 DNA: TGTGCCAGCAGCTTTACTAGCGGGAGGGTGGGCACAGATACGCAGTATTTT. Its protein product is CASSFTSGRVGTDTQYF.

The chain couples TRBV5-6 to TRBJ1-5; D call uncertain. Looked up from germline, CDR1 is SGHDT and CDR2 is YYEEEE. The V and J ends lost 0 bases and 5 bases respectively, with 12 bases between them. CDR3 length equals 15 residues. This CDR3 reads CASSLAGILYQPQHF. In DNA, the CDR3 is TGTGCCAGCAGCTTGGCCGGGATCCTCTATCAGCCCCAGCATTTT.

The chain uses TRBV19 and TRBJ2-7, with 8 nucleotides matching TRBD1. Unmatched junction bases numbered 6, after V lost 4 bases and J lost 7 bases. Germline V lookup: CDR1 LNHDA, CDR2 SQIVND (reference sequence). The CDR3 covers 13 residues. The CDR3 spells CASSTDRDGEQYF. In DNA, the CDR3 is TGTGCCAGTAGTACGGACAGGGATGGGGAGCAGTACTTC.

This chain uses TRBV27 with TRBJ1-6, with TRBD1 identical over 8 bases. Germline values: CDR1 MNHEY, CDR2 SMNVEV (reference sequence). This CDR3 is 14 amino acids long. The trim removed 4 bases at V and 8 bases at J, leaving 4 bases unmatched. The CDR3 sequence is CASSWGQADSPLHF. The CDR3 DNA sequence: TGTGCCAGCAGTTGGGGACAGGCGGATTCACCCCTCCACTTT.

In this sample, this clone turned up once. The genes are TRBV5-1 and TRBJ2-7; TRBD2 matches at 11 bases. This CDR3 spans 14 amino acids. Germline trimming cut 5 bases from V and 3 bases from J; bases unmatched to any gene: 4. Germline V gene sequence: CDR1 SGHRS, CDR2 YFSETQ. DNA for the CDR3: TGCGCCAGCAGTTATACTAGCGGGGGCTACGAGCAGTACTTC. Protein sequence: CASSYTSGGYEQYF.

This sequence joins TRBV13 and TRBJ2-1; weak D call: TRBD1 (6 bases). CDR1 PRHDT and CDR2 FYEKMQ come from the germline V gene (reference sequence). The CDR3 contains 14 residues. Trimming pared 5 bases from V and 9 bases from J, leaving 17 bases between. The CDR3 spells CASSIKGGLPEQFF. DNA of the CDR3: TGTGCCAGCAGCATTAAAGGGGGTCTTCCTGAGCAGTTCTTC. Supplemented by reference TRBV13 and TRBJ2-1, the full variable domain reads AAGVIQSPRHLIKEKRETATLKCYPIPRHDTVYWYQQGPGQDPQFLISFYEKMQSDKGSIPDRFSAQQFSDYHSELNMSSLELGDSALYFCASSIKGGLPEQFFGPGTRLTVL.

The chain couples TRBV5-1 to TRBJ1-5, with TRBD1 as a possible D gene (5 bases). Trimming shortened V by 0 bases and J by 4 bases, and 11 bases separated the two germline ends. The CDR3 spans 15 residues. Germline V gene sequence: CDR1 SGHRS, CDR2 YFSETQ. The CDR3 region is CASSLAGGENQPQHF. The CDR3 coding sequence is TGCGCCAGCAGCTTGGCCGGGGGGGAGAATCAGCCCCAGCATTTT.

The chain couples TRBV6-6 to TRBJ2-3; 9 bases map to TRBD2. The CDR3 has 15 residues. Per the germline V gene, CDR1 is MNHNY and CDR2 is SVGAGI (reference sequence). V shed 3 bases and J 1 base; nucleotides not matched to a gene: 2. The chain's CDR3 is CASSYPSGGTDTQYF. The CDR3 DNA reads TGTGCCAGCAGTTATCCTAGCGGGGGCACAGATACGCAGTATTTT.

This clone was counted a single time. The chain is built from TRBV4-1 and TRBJ2-1, with a weak D call TRBD2 (5 bases). This CDR3 is built from 13 residues. Germline CDR1 and CDR2: MGHRA and YSYEKL. Between the trimmed V and J ends, which lost 1 base and 6 bases, there was a span of 7 bases. CDR3 protein: CASSQAGSNEQFF. The CDR3 bases are TGCGCCAGCAGCCAAGCGGGGAGCAATGAGCAGTTCTTC.